Following are 8 T cell receptor beta chains from one sample sequenced in a study of blood T cell repertoires in COVID-19 (dated by TCRdb to the early 2020s). The library was built by means of the immunoSEQ multiplex PCR assay. The source is immuneACCESS, and TCRdb retained only in-frame sequences with V and J called. Part of the clones is not carried over; for the studies checked, unresolved V genes explain less than half of this, and the remainder is unexplained. A total of roughly 200,000 clones appear in this sample, roughly 85% of them only once. The top ten clones comprise 4.5% to 5% of the sample. Material for sequencing was peripheral blood. The receptors shown here come from an elderly woman with acute or convalescent COVID-19.

J is TRBJ1-1 and V is TRBV5-1, with D tentatively TRBD1 (5 bases). The CDR3 runs to 15 residues. Germline V gene sequence: CDR1 SGHRS, CDR2 YFSETQ. V lost 0 bases to trimming and J lost 4 bases, with 13 bases between them. CDR3 sequence: CASSLGSQGTTEAFF. The CDR3 DNA sequence: TGCGCCAGCAGCTTGGGTTCCCAGGGCACCACTGAAGCTTTCTTT.

The chain employs TRBV29-1 and TRBJ2-1, with TRBD1 identical over 11 bases. This CDR3 has 16 amino acids. Unmatched junction bases numbered 14, after V lost 7 bases and J lost 6 bases. In germline, CDR1 is SQVTM, CDR2 ANQGSEA. For the CDR3, the DNA is TGCAGCGCCGAAGGACAGGGGGCGTTTTTTGGCAATGAGCAGTTCTTC. Translation gives CSAEGQGAFFGNEQFF.

The V gene is TRBV7-8, the J gene TRBJ2-3; 12 positions agree with TRBD2. V gave up 4 bases and J gave up 0 bases; unmatched junction bases: 2. Germline-derived CDR1 and CDR2 are SGHVS and FQNEAQ. This CDR3 is built from 16 residues. The CDR3 is CASSWGTSGSTDTQYF. CDR3 in DNA: TGTGCCAGCAGCTGGGGGACTAGCGGGAGCACAGATACGCAGTATTTT.

The rearrangement uses TRBV4-3 and TRBJ2-1; TRBD1 is a possible D gene (5 bases). The CDR3 runs to 15 residues. The germline gives CDR1 LGHNA, CDR2 YSLEER. The V end was cut by 1 base, the J end by 2 bases, with 9 bases between. The CDR3 is CASSQVQGTYNEQFF. In DNA form, the CDR3 reads TGCGCCAGCAGCCAAGTGCAGGGTACCTACAATGAGCAGTTCTTC.

This clone was detected once. The chain carries TRBV7-2 and TRBJ2-3; 9 bases agree with TRBD1. Germline values: CDR1 SGHTA, CDR2 FQGNSA. The CDR3 contains 15 residues. V shed 0 bases and J 3 bases; nucleotides not matched to a gene: 1. The CDR3 sequence is CASSLAGQGTDTQYF. The DNA of the CDR3 is TGTGCCAGCAGCTTAGCGGGACAGGGAACAGATACGCAGTATTTT.

The rearrangement joins TRBV5-1 to TRBJ2-3; possible D gene TRBD2, 6 bases. Germline lookup yields CDR1 SGHRS and CDR2 YFSETQ. V lost 2 bases, J lost 5 bases, and 18 bases lay in between. The length of the CDR3 is 16 residues. CDR3 residues: CASSFFSSVTGDTQYF. The CDR3, as DNA: TGCGCCAGCAGCTTTTTTTCTAGCGTGACCGGAGATACGCAGTATTTT.

The chain uses TRBV18 and TRBJ1-5; D unclear. The CDR3 has 14 residues. Trimming shortened V by 2 bases and J by 7 bases, and 12 bases separated the two germline ends. Germline lookup yields CDR1 KGHSH and CDR2 LQKENI. The DNA of the CDR3 is TGTGCCAGCTCACCATTGGGAGAGGAACAGCCCCAGCATTTT. Translating gives CASSPLGEEQPQHF.

This clone was detected a few times. The chain couples TRBV7-2 to TRBJ1-1; weak D call: TRBD1 (6 bases). The V end lost 2 bases, the J end lost 4 bases, and 14 bases lay between the germline ends. The CDR3 runs 15 residues. Germline V gene data show CDR1 as SGHTA and CDR2 as FQGNSA. CDR3 protein: CASSLWDTRGTEAFF. CDR3 sequence (DNA): TGTGCCAGCAGCTTATGGGACACGCGCGGCACTGAAGCTTTCTTT.